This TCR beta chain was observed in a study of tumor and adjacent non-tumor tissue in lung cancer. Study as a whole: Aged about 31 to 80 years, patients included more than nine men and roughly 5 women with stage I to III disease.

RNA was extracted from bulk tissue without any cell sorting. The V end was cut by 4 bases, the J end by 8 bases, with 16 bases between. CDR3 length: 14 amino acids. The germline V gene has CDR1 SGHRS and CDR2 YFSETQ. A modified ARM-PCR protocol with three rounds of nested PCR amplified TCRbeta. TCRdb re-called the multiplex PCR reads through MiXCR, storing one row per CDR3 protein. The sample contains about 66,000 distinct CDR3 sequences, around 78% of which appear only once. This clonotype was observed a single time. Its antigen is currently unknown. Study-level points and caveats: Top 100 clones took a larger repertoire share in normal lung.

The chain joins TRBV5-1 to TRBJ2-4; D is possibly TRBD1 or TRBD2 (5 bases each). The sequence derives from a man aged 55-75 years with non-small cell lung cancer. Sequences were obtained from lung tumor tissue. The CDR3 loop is CASSQVGTSDIQYF. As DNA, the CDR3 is TGCGCCAGCAGCCAGGTCGGGACCTCAGACATTCAGTACTTC.